One T cell receptor beta chain is described in this entry. Its cognate antigen is unknown. Germline V lookup: CDR1 MGHRA, CDR2 YSYEKL. V dropped 0 bases and J dropped 4 bases, with 12 bases sitting between them. The CDR3 is made up of 15 amino acids. Primers for the PCR totalled 60 Vbeta and 13 Jbeta. Assay: immunoSEQ multiplex PCR; the TCRdb copy retains only in-frame clones and omits some. Of some 90,000 clones listed, about two thirds are singletons. The data are from a study of cytomegalovirus exposure and HLA in healthy donors. Study-wide findings and caveats: Compared with the roughly 670-donor mean, an Asian-associated ancestry cluster reportedly had fewer N-insertions, according to a later analysis.

This chain links TRBV4-1 with TRBJ2-5; a possible D gene is TRBD1 (6 bases). The sequence was collected from a man in his 60s in good health and CMV-seronegative. Material for sequencing was PBMCs. The CDR3 loop is CASSQDTIGGETQYF. The CDR3 DNA sequence: TGCGCCAGCAGCCAAGATACCATAGGGGGAGAGACCCAGTACTTC.